This TCR beta chain emerged from a study of response to subunit inactivated influenza vaccine. Points on this clonotype: Its antigen remains unknown.

One entry per CDR3 protein, called by TCRdb with MiXCR from the RT-PCR reads. The profile shows some 520,000 distinct CDR3 sequences, 16% of them singletons. Notes on the study in general: The authors proposed limited new T cell recruitment per seasonal influenza vaccination.

This clonotype originated in a man aged 50 to 69 who received an inactivated influenza vaccine. The source was CD4+ T cells sorted from PBMCs, collected less than 30 months after vaccination.

CDR3 in amino acids: CASSYLAGSASDTQYF. Written as DNA, the CDR3 is TGTGCCAGCAGTTACCTAGCCGGGAGCGCGTCAGATACGCAGTATTTT. This chain connects TRBV6-2 or TRBV6-3 to TRBJ2-3, with a tentative D call TRBD2 (6 bases). Trimming removed 2 bases from V and 4 bases from J, with 16 bases in between. CDR3 length equals 16 residues. Germline V CDR1 and CDR2: MNHEY, SVGEGT.